The 21 T cell receptor beta chains below all came from one sample that was sequenced in a study of cytomegalovirus exposure and HLA in healthy donors. Both 60 Vbeta primers and 13 Jbeta primers went into the PCR. Measured with immunoSEQ multiplex PCR; TCRdb has only the in-frame clones, and not every one. This table holds around 120,000 clones, 80% to 85% found once. Sequenced: PBMCs. These receptors all stem from a man aged 18 to 29 in good health and CMV-seronegative.

This clone was seen just once. The rearrangement links TRBV28 to TRBJ2-1, with D possibly TRBD2 on 6 matching bases. V lost 7 bases and J lost 6, with 19 bases in between. Germline values: CDR1 MDHEN, CDR2 SYDVKM. This CDR3 region has 15 residues. The CDR3 sequence: CASTQSTSAGNEQFF. Written as DNA, the CDR3 is TGTGCCAGCACCCAATCGACTAGTGCCGGCAATGAGCAGTTCTTC.

The rearrangement joins TRBV30 to TRBJ2-5; D call uncertain. CDR3 length: 11 residues. The germline gives CDR1 GTSNPN, CDR2 SVGIG (reference sequence). V shed 4 bases and J shed 4 bases, with 7 bases lying between them. CDR3 nucleotides: TGTGCCTGGACAGCAGGAGAGACCCAGTACTTC. Its protein product is CAWTAGETQYF.

The chain uses TRBV10-3 and TRBJ2-5; D is perhaps TRBD2 (6 bases). V was pared by 6 bases and J by 5 bases, with 19 bases between. The CDR3 contains 15 residues. Germline V lookup: CDR1 ENHRY, CDR2 SYGVKD. This CDR3 is CAISTRGGAGETQYF. CDR3 nucleotides: TGTGCCATCAGCACACGCGGCGGGGCGGGGGAGACCCAGTACTTC.

This chain links TRBV6-1 with TRBJ2-7; D possibly corresponds to TRBD2 (7 bases). Per the germline V gene, CDR1 is MNHNS and CDR2 is SASEGT. Between the trimmed V and J ends, which lost 2 bases and 3 bases, there was a span of 20 bases. This CDR3 region has 17 residues. In nucleotides, the CDR3 is TGTGCCAGCAGTGAATTTCCCCCGGGGGGCTCCGTCTACGAGCAGTACTTC. Protein: CASSEFPPGGSVYEQYF.

This chain connects TRBV7-8 to TRBJ1-6; 8 bases fit TRBD1. Germline V gene data show CDR1 as SGHVS and CDR2 as FQNEAQ. This CDR3 contains 15 residues. V lost 2 bases and J lost 5; bases outside the gene matches: 2. CDR3 in amino acids: CASSLRTGNNSPLHF. The CDR3 DNA reads TGTGCCAGCAGCTTAAGGACAGGGAATAATTCACCCCTCCACTTT.

The chain has TRBV27 and TRBJ1-4, with 7 bases aligning to TRBD1. Germline CDR1 MNHEY, CDR2 SMNVEV (reference sequence). Trimming removed 8 bases from V and 3 bases from J; junction bases left unmatched: 12. This CDR3 is 16 amino acids long. CDR3 sequence (DNA): TGTGCCAGCCGCTCGGCAGGGGGAATTCCTAATGAAAAACTGTTTTTT. This translates into CASRSAGGIPNEKLFF.

This clone occurred a few times. The genes are TRBV7-8 and TRBJ1-5; D not resolved. Trimming removed 5 bases at V and 0 bases at J, with 11 bases between. The germline V gene encodes CDR1 SGHVS and CDR2 FQNEAQ. CDR3 size: 15 residues. The CDR3 loop is CASSPPGTSNQPQHF. In DNA form, the CDR3 reads TGTGCCAGCAGCCCCCCTGGCACTAGCAATCAGCCCCAGCATTTT.

The chain combines TRBV25-1 with TRBJ2-7; TRBD2 aligns across 8 bases. The germline CDR1 and CDR2 sequences are MGHDK and SYGVNS. The CDR3 sequence is 15 residues long. J was trimmed by 1 base and V by 2 bases; bases with no gene match: 4. The CDR3 sequence: CASSEGLAGSYEQYF. The CDR3 DNA follows: TGTGCCAGCAGTGAAGGGCTAGCGGGTTCCTACGAGCAGTACTTC.

This sequence joins TRBV5-6 and TRBJ2-5; maybe TRBD2 (5 bases). V was clipped by 0 bases and J by 6 bases, with 9 bases between them. CDR1 and CDR2 from the germline V gene are SGHDT and YYEEEE. The CDR3 consists of 13 residues. The DNA for the CDR3 is TGTGCCAGCAGCTTGGGGACGGGGAAGACCCAGTACTTC. Residues: CASSLGTGKTQYF.

This rearrangement joins TRBV7-2 to TRBJ1-4; D unclear. Per germline, CDR1 SGHTA and CDR2 FQGNSA. Deletions cut 4 bases from V and 4 bases from J, with 16 bases between. This CDR3 is built from 16 residues. CDR3 bases: TGTGCCAGCAGCTCAACCTGGAGGGTGTTTAATGAAAAACTGTTTTTT. Residues: CASSSTWRVFNEKLFF.

The chain links TRBV7-6 to TRBJ1-5; D not resolved. The CDR3 is made up of 17 amino acids. The germline V and J ends were trimmed by 5 bases and 0 bases, with 17 bases remaining between them. CDR1 and CDR2 (germline): SGHVS, FNYEAQ. CDR3 sequence: CASSPGDLIYSNQPQHF. Written as DNA, the CDR3 is TGTGCCAGCAGCCCCGGAGACTTGATATATAGCAATCAGCCCCAGCATTTT.

The genes are TRBV30 and TRBJ1-1; D unresolved. The CDR3 has 11 amino acids. CDR1 is GTSNPN, CDR2 SVGIG, per germline (reference sequence). The V and J ends lost 5 bases and 6 bases respectively, with 10 bases between them. CDR3 nucleotide sequence: TGTGCCTGGGTTGAGAAAGCTGAAGCTTTCTTT. Amino acids: CAWVEKAEAFF.

The rearrangement joins TRBV5-6 to TRBJ2-1; 8 nucleotides match TRBD1. The CDR3 consists of 16 residues. Germline CDR1 SGHDT, CDR2 YYEEEE. The J segment lost 4 bases and the V segment lost 3 bases, leaving 9 bases of the junction unmatched. CDR3 protein: CASSSSGTGSYNEQFF. The CDR3 DNA is TGTGCCAGCAGCTCATCCGGGACAGGTAGTTACAATGAGCAGTTCTTC.

CDR3 nucleotide sequence: TGTGCCAGCAGCTTAGGGACACAGAGATATGGCTACACCTTC. Protein: CASSLGTQRYGYTF. The V call is TRBV7-8, the J call TRBJ1-2; D may be TRBD1 (5 bases). CDR3 size: 14 residues. V lost 1 base, J lost 5 bases, and 11 bases lay in between. The germline V gene has CDR1 SGHVS and CDR2 FQNEAQ.

The rearrangement uses TRBV25-1 and TRBJ2-7; weak D call: TRBD1 (7 bases). Germline values: CDR1 MGHDK, CDR2 SYGVNS. With 6 bases removed from V and 1 base from J, the gap between germline ends came to 16 bases. The CDR3 has 15 amino acids. In DNA form, the CDR3 reads TGTGCCAGCAGGGGGGGAGCGACAGGGTCCTACGAGCAGTACTTC. Amino acids: CASRGGATGSYEQYF.

This clone has only a few counts. This CDR3 reads CASSASGGAWETQYF. CDR3 bases: TGTGCCAGCAGTGCCAGCGGGGGGGCCTGGGAGACCCAGTACTTC. The rearrangement links TRBV25-1 to TRBJ2-5; 10 nucleotides agree with TRBD2. Germline CDR1 reads MGHDK; CDR2 reads SYGVNS. Trimming at V came to 4 bases and at J to 5 bases, leaving 7 bases not matched to a gene. CDR3 size: 15 residues.

The chain uses TRBV5-6 and TRBJ1-2; D may be TRBD1 (6 bases). The germline CDR1 and CDR2 sequences are SGHDT and YYEEEE. The CDR3 has 14 residues. Trimming left V 0 bases short and J 4 bases short, with 10 bases between. CDR3 sequence (DNA): TGTGCCAGCAGCTTGGATCAGGGGATCTATGGCTACACCTTC. Its protein is CASSLDQGIYGYTF.

This clone was found a few times. The chain carries TRBV27 and TRBJ2-3, with a tentative D call TRBD2 (5 bases). Looked up from germline, CDR1 is MNHEY and CDR2 is SMNVEV (reference sequence). The CDR3 is 14 residues long. V dropped 4 bases and J dropped 2 bases, with 10 bases sitting between them. The CDR3 is CASSSSTITDTQYF. The DNA for the CDR3 is TGTGCCAGCAGTTCCTCGACTATCACAGATACGCAGTATTTT.

This rearrangement joins TRBV25-1 to TRBJ2-3; no clear D gene. This CDR3 has 14 amino acids. Germline V CDR1 and CDR2: MGHDK, SYGVNS. V was shortened by 3 bases and J by 4 bases, with 11 bases between the two germline ends. CDR3 bases: TGTGCCAGCAGTGATCGATGGCCGCCAGATACGCAGTATTTT. It specifies CASSDRWPPDTQYF.

V and J are TRBV5-1 and TRBJ2-1; 9 nucleotides line up with TRBD2. Germline V CDR1 and CDR2: SGHRS, YFSETQ. V shed 2 bases and J 0 bases; nucleotides not matched to a gene: 12. This CDR3 region has 19 residues. Here the CDR3 reads CASSLVRLAGDFSYNEQFF. The CDR3 nucleotides read TGCGCCAGCAGCTTAGTTAGATTAGCGGGGGATTTCTCCTACAATGAGCAGTTCTTC.

DNA of the CDR3: TGTGCCAGCAGCTTAGGCCCGGACTTAGCTGGAAACACCATATATTTT. Translated: CASSLGPDLAGNTIYF. The V call is TRBV7-2, the J call TRBJ1-3, with D unresolved. Germline CDR1 SGHTA, CDR2 FQGNSA. V dropped 1 base and J dropped 2 bases, with 12 bases sitting between them. The CDR3 sequence is 16 residues long.